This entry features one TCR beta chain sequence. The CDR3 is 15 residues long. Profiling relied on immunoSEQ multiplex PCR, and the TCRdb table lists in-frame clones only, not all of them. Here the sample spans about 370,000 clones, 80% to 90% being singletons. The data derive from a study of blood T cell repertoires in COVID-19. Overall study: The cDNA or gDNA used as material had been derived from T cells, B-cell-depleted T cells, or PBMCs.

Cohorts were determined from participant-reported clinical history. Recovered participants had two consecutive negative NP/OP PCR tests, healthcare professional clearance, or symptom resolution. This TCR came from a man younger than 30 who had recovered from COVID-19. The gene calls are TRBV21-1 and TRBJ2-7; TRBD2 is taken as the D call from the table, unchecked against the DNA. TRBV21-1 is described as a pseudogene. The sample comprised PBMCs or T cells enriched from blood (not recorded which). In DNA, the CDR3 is TGTGCCAGCAGCAGCCAAAGGGAGTTCTCCTACGAGCAGTACTTC. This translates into CASSSQREFSYEQYF.